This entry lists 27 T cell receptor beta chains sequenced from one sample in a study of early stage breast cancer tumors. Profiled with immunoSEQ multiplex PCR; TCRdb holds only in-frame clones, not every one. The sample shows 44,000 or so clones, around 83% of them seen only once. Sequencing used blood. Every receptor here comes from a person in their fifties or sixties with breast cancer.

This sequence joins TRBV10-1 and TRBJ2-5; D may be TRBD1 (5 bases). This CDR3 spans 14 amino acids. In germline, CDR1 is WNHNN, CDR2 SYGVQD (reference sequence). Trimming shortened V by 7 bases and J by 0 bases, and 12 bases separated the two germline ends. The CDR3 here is CASIKGRDQETQYF. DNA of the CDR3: TGCGCCAGCATTAAGGGCAGGGACCAAGAGACCCAGTACTTC.

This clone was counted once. In nucleotides, the CDR3 is TGTGCCAGCAGCTTAGTTTCCAGCGGGGGAGGGGATGAGCAGTTCTTC. Amino acids: CASSLVSSGGGDEQFF. The chain carries TRBV11-3 and TRBJ2-1; TRBD2 aligns across 8 bases. Germline V gene lookup returns CDR1 SGHNT and CDR2 YENEEA. The CDR3 extends over 16 amino acids. J lost 8 bases, V lost 1 base, and 10 bases had no gene match.

The DNA of the CDR3 is TGTGCCAGCAGCCCAACCTCGGGGGACTGGACAGATACGCAGTATTTT. Its translation: CASSPTSGDWTDTQYF. This sequence joins TRBV28 and TRBJ2-3; tentatively, D is TRBD2 (6 bases). The V end was cut by 6 bases, the J end by 3 bases, with 19 bases between. Germline lookup yields CDR1 MDHEN and CDR2 SYDVKM. The CDR3 spans 16 residues.

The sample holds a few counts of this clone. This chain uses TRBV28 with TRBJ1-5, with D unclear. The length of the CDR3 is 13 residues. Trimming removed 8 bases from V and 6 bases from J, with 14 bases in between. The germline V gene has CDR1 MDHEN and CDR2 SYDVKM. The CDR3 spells CASHGETFQPQHF. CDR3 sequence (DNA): TGTGCCAGCCACGGGGAGACTTTTCAGCCCCAGCATTTT.

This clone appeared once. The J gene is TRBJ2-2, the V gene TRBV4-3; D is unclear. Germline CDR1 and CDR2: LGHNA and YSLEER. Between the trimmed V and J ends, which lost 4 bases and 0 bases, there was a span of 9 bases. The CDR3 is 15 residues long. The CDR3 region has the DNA TGCGCCAGCAGCCGGGCTAATCCGAACACCGGGGAGCTGTTTTTT. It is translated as CASSRANPNTGELFF.

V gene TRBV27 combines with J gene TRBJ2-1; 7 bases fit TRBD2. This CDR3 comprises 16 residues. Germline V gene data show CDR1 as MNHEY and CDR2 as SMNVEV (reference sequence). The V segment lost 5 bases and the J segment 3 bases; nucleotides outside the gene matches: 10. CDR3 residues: CASSPAASGFYNEQFF. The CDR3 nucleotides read TGTGCCAGCAGTCCCGCAGCTAGCGGATTCTACAATGAGCAGTTCTTC.

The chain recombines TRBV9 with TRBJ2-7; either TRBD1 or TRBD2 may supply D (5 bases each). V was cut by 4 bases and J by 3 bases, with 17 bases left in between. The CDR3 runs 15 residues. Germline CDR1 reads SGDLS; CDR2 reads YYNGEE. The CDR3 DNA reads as TGTGCCAGCAGCACCGGGACGGGCCCCTACTACGAGCAGTACTTC. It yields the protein CASSTGTGPYYEQYF. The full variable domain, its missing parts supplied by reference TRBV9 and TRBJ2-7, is DSGVTQTPKHLITATGQRVTLRCSPRSGDLSVYWYQQSLDQGLQFLIQYYNGEERAKGNILERFSAQQFPDLHSELNLSSLELGDSALYFCASSTGTGPYYEQYFGPGTRLTVT.

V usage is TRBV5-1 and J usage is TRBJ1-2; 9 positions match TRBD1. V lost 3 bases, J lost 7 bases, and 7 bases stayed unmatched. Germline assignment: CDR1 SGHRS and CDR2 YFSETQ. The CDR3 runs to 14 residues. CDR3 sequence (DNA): TGCGCCAGCAGCTGGGACAGGGCGGATCGTGGCTACACCTTC. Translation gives CASSWDRADRGYTF. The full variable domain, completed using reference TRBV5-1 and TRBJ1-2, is KAGVTQTPRYLIKTRGQQVTLSCSPISGHRSVSWYQQTPGQGLQFLFEYFSETQRNKGNFPGRFSGRQFSNSRSEMNVSTLELGDSALYLCASSWDRADRGYTFGSGTRLTVV.

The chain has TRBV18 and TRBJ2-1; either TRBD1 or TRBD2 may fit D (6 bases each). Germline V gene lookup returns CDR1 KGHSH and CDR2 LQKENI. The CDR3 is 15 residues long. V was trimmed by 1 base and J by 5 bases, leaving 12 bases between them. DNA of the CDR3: TGTGCCAGCTCACCACTGCGGGACAATAACAATGAGCAGTTCTTC. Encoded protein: CASSPLRDNNNEQFF.

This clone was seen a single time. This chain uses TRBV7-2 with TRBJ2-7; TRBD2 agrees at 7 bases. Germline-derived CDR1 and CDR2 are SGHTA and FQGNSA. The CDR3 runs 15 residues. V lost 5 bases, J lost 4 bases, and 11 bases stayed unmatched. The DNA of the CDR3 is TGTGCCAGCAGCCCCGTTTTGGGGCGGGGGTACGAGCAGTACTTC. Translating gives CASSPVLGRGYEQYF.

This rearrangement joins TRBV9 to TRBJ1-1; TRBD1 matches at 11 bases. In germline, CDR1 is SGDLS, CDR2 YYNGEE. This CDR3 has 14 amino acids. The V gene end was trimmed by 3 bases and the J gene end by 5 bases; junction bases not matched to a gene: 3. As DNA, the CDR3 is TGTGCCAGCAGCGGGGGACAGGGGGAGACTGAAGCTTTCTTT. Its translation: CASSGGQGETEAFF.

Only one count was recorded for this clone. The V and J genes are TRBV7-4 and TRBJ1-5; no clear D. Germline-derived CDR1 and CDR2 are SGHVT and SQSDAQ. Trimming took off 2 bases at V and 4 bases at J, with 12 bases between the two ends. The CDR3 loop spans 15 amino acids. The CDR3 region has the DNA TGTGCCAGCAGCTTATACCTCGGTGTAAATCAGCCCCAGCATTTT. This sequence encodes CASSLYLGVNQPQHF.

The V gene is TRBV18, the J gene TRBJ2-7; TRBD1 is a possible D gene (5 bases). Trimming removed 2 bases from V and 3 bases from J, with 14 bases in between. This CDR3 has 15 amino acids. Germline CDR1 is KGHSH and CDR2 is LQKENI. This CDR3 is CASSPGAHSGYEQYF. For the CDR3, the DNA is TGTGCCAGCTCACCAGGGGCACACTCGGGCTACGAGCAGTACTTC.

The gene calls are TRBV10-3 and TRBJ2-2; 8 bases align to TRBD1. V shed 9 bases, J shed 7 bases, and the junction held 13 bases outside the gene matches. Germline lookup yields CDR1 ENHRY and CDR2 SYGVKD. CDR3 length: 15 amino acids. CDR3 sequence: CAIGVVDRENGELFF. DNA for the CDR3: TGTGCCATTGGGGTTGTGGACAGGGAGAACGGGGAGCTGTTTTTT.

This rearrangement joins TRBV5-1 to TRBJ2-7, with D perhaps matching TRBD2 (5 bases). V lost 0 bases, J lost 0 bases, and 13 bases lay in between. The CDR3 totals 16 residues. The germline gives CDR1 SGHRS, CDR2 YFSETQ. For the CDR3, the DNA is TGCGCCAGCAGCTTGGAGGAGGCAGAGGTCTCCTACGAGCAGTACTTC. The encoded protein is CASSLEEAEVSYEQYF.

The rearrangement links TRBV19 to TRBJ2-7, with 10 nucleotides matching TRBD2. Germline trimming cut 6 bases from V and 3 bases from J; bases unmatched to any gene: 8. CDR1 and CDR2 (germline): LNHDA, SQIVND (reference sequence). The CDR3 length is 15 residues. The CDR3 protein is CASSVAGGSLYEQYF. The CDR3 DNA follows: TGTGCCAGTAGCGTAGCGGGAGGAAGCCTCTACGAGCAGTACTTC.

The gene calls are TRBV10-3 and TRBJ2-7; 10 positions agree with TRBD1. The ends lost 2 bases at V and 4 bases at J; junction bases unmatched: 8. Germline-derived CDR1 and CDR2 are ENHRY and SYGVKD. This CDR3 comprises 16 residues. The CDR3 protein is CAISEGRQGAKYEQYF. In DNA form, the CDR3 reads TGTGCCATCAGTGAGGGGAGACAGGGGGCTAAATACGAGCAGTACTTC.

CDR3 amino acids: CASRTTGHYEQYF. DNA for the CDR3: TGTGCCAGCAGGACGACAGGGCACTACGAGCAGTACTTC. V and J are TRBV2 and TRBJ2-7; 7 bases agree with TRBD1. V shed 6 bases, J shed 3 bases, and the junction held 5 bases outside the gene matches. Germline values: CDR1 SNHLY, CDR2 FYNNEI. The CDR3 has 13 amino acids.

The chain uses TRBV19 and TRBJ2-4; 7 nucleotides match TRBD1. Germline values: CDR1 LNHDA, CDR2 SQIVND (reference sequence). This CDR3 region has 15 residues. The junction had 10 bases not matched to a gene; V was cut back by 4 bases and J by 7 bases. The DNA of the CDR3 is TGTGCCAGTAGTAGATGGGCTGACAGGGCTAACATTCAGTACTTC. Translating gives CASSRWADRANIQYF.

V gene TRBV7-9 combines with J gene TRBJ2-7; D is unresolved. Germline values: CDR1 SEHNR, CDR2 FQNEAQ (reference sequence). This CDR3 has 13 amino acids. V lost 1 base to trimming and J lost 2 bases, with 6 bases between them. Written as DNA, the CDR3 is TGTGCCAGCAGCTTAGGCAGACCCTACGAGCAGTACTTC. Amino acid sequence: CASSLGRPYEQYF.

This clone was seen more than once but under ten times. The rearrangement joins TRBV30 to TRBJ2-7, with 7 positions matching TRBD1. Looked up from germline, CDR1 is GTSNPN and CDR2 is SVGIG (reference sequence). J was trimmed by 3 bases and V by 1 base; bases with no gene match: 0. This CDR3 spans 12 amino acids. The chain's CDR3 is CAWSAGGYEQYF. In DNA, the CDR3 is TGTGCCTGGAGTGCAGGGGGCTACGAGCAGTACTTC. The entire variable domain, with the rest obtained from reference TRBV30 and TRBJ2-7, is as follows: SQTIHQWPATLVQPVGSPLSLECTVEGTSNPNLYWYRQAAGRGLQLLFYSVGIGQISSEVPQNLSASRPQDRQFILSSKKLLLSDSGFYLCAWSAGGYEQYFGPGTRLTVT.

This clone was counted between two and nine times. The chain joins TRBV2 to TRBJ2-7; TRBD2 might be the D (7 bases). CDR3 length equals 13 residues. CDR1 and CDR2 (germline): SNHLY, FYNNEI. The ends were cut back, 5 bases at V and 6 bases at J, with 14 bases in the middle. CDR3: CASSPGGGLEQYF. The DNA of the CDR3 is TGTGCCAGCAGTCCTGGGGGGGGCCTCGAGCAGTACTTC.

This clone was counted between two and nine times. The CDR3 is CASSLASWGEQFF. The CDR3, as DNA: TGTGCCAGCAGCTTAGCGTCGTGGGGTGAGCAGTTCTTC. The V call is TRBV11-2, the J call TRBJ2-1; unclear D gene. Trimming took 1 base from V and 9 from J, leaving 10 bases between them. This CDR3 is built from 13 residues. Germline loops: CDR1 SGHAT, CDR2 FQNNGV.

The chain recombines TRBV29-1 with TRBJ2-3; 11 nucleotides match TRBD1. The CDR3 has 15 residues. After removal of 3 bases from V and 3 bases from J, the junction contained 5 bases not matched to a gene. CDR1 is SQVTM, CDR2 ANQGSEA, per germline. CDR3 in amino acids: CSVESGTGGTDTQYF. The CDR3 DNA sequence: TGCAGCGTTGAGTCCGGGACAGGGGGGACAGATACGCAGTATTTT.

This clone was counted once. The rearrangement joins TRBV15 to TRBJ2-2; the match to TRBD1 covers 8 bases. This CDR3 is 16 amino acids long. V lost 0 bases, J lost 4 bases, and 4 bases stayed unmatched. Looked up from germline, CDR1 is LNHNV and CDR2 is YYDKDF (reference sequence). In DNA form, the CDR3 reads TGTGCCACCAGCAGAGACAGGGGGCGATTCACCGGGGAGCTGTTTTTT. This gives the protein CATSRDRGRFTGELFF.

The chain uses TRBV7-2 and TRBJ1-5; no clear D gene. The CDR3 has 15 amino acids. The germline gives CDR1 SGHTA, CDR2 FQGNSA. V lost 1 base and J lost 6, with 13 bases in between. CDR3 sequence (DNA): TGTGCCAGCAGCTTAGATTATAATCTCCTTCAGCCCCAGCATTTT. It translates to CASSLDYNLLQPQHF. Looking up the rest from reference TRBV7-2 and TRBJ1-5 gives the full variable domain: GAGVSQSPSNKVTEKGKDVELRCDPISGHTALYWYRQSLGQGLEFLIYFQGNSAPDKSGLPSDRFSAERTGGSVSTLTIQRTQQEDSAVYLCASSLDYNLLQPQHFGDGTRLSIL.

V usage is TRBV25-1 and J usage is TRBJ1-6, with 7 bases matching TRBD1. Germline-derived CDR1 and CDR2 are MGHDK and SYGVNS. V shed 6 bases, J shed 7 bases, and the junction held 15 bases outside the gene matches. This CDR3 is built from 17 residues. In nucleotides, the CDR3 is TGTGCCAGCAGGGGAGGGATAGGGGGCCCCGGGAATTCACCCCTCCACTTT. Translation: CASRGGIGGPGNSPLHF.